The 13 T cell receptor beta chains given below trace back to one sample, sequenced in a study of a mutant IDH1 vaccine in newly diagnosed glioma. Sequencing used immunoSEQ multiplex PCR; TCRdb keeps in-frame clones, though not all of them. The table has tens of thousands of clones, approximately 90% seen once. The time point here: baseline, week 1 (first vaccination visit). Stated treatment: pre-vaccination baseline after standard-of-care therapy. The sample consisted of PBMCs, taken from a glioma patient treated with radiotherapy, temozolomide or both. These receptors all stem from a woman in her thirties or forties with glioma.

This rearrangement joins TRBV13 to TRBJ2-1, with unresolved D. The CDR3 has 14 residues. Germline CDR1 reads PRHDT; CDR2 reads FYEKMQ (reference sequence). Trimming took 6 bases from V and 5 from J, leaving 14 bases between them. In nucleotides, the CDR3 is TGTGCCAGCAGGAGCGTCCACCATCACAATGAGCAGTTCTTC. Encoded protein: CASRSVHHHNEQFF.

This sequence joins TRBV4-1 and TRBJ1-1, with 7 bases aligning to TRBD1. CDR1 MGHRA and CDR2 YSYEKL come from the germline V gene. The CDR3 extends over 18 amino acids. V lost 6 bases and J lost 6; bases outside the gene matches: 22. Written as DNA, the CDR3 is TGCGCCAGCAGGCCTCCTGGACAGGCGAAGGAAAACGGACCTGAAGCTTTCTTT. Protein: CASRPPGQAKENGPEAFF.

Only one count was recorded for this clone. The chain is built from TRBV5-5 and TRBJ2-5; D gene unclear. Germline V gene sequence: CDR1 SGHKS, CDR2 YYEKEE (reference sequence). CDR3 length: 14 amino acids. CDR3 sequence (DNA): TGTGCTGCCGAGGCAGGATGGGGTCAAGAGACCCAGTACTTC. Amino acids: CAAEAGWGQETQYF.

The V and J genes are TRBV4-1 and TRBJ1-4; a weak D match, TRBD1 (6 bases). Deletions cut 2 bases from V and 7 bases from J, with 11 bases between. The CDR3 has 14 amino acids. From germline, CDR1 is MGHRA and CDR2 YSYEKL. For the CDR3, the DNA is TGCGCCAGCAGCCAAATCCAGGGGTTTGAAAAACTGTTTTTT. This translates into CASSQIQGFEKLFF.

The V and J genes are TRBV30 and TRBJ1-5; D remains unclear. This CDR3 has 14 residues. The germline gives CDR1 GTSNPN, CDR2 SVGIG (reference sequence). V lost 1 base, J lost 4 bases, and 11 bases lay in between. Written as DNA, the CDR3 is TGTGCCTGGAGTGAAGGAGGGCCGAATCAGCCCCAGCATTTT. Protein: CAWSEGGPNQPQHF.

V gene TRBV30 combines with J gene TRBJ2-1; TRBD1 is a possible D gene (6 bases). V was shortened by 2 bases and J by 6 bases, with 11 bases between the two germline ends. CDR1 and CDR2 (germline): GTSNPN, SVGIG (reference sequence). The CDR3 is made up of 13 amino acids. The CDR3 spells CAWSRSRGNEQFF. In DNA form, the CDR3 reads TGTGCCTGGAGTCGAAGCAGGGGCAATGAGCAGTTCTTC.

V usage is TRBV2 and J usage is TRBJ2-7, with 8 bases that match TRBD1. The CDR3 spans 14 residues. Germline V gene sequence: CDR1 SNHLY, CDR2 FYNNEI. The trim removed 4 bases at V and 2 bases at J, leaving 4 bases unmatched. DNA of the CDR3: TGTGCCAGCAGTGGAGAGGACAGGGCCTACGAGCAGTACTTC. Translation gives CASSGEDRAYEQYF.

V and J are TRBV6-5 and TRBJ1-5, with a possible D match to TRBD1 (6 bases). The CDR3 length is 12 residues. CDR1 is MNHEY and CDR2 is SVGAGI in the germline V gene. V was trimmed by 6 bases and J by 6 bases, leaving 9 bases between them. The CDR3 DNA is TGTGCCAGCAGGGGCAGGGGTCAGCCCCAGCATTTT. Its protein product is CASRGRGQPQHF.

The chain is built from TRBV6-6 and TRBJ1-2; TRBD1 aligns across 8 bases. V lost 7 bases and J lost 7; bases outside the gene matches: 5. Germline CDR1 and CDR2: MNHNY and SVGAGI (reference sequence). The CDR3 spans 12 residues. The CDR3 DNA sequence: TGTGCCAGCAAGGACAGGGTTCCTGGCTACACCTTC. Its protein is CASKDRVPGYTF.

The V gene is TRBV7-9, the J gene TRBJ1-2; 7 nucleotides align to TRBD1. This CDR3 is built from 16 residues. Germline V lookup: CDR1 SEHNR, CDR2 FQNEAQ (reference sequence). V lost 5 bases to trimming and J lost 4 bases; unmatched junction nucleotides: 13. CDR3 loop: CASSLSPLQGSYGYTF. The CDR3 DNA sequence: TGTGCCAGCAGCCTCTCCCCTCTACAGGGGAGCTATGGCTACACCTTC.

The chain carries TRBV11-2 and TRBJ1-1, with D hard to call. Germline V lookup: CDR1 SGHAT, CDR2 FQNNGV. This CDR3 spans 16 amino acids. Trimming left V 4 bases short and J 0 bases short, with 15 bases between. The CDR3 reads CASSSESPLLNTEAFF. CDR3 coding DNA: TGTGCCAGCAGCTCAGAGTCCCCACTCTTGAACACTGAAGCTTTCTTT.

The chain is built from TRBV5-1 and TRBJ2-2; D remains ambiguous. Germline V gives CDR1 SGHRS, CDR2 YFSETQ. V gave up 0 bases and J gave up 4 bases, with 13 bases separating them. This CDR3 is built from 16 residues. The CDR3 DNA is TGCGCCAGCAGCTTGGCCTATCTCGACGTCACCGGGGAGCTGTTTTTT. Protein sequence: CASSLAYLDVTGELFF.

This clone was counted a single time. V and J are TRBV25-1 and TRBJ1-3, with 8 bases fitting TRBD1. CDR1 is MGHDK and CDR2 is SYGVNS in the germline V gene. Losses at the gene ends were 2 bases for V and 4 bases for J; bases not matched to a gene: 13. The CDR3 is 18 residues long. CDR3 region: CASSEGGVRQGPGNTIYF. In nucleotides, the CDR3 is TGTGCCAGCAGTGAAGGAGGGGTGAGACAGGGGCCCGGAAACACCATATATTTT.